This T cell receptor beta chain was retrieved from a study of tumor-infiltrating lymphocytes in primary liver carcinoma. Total RNA amounting to roughly 450 ng was the source from which TCR beta cDNA was made with a constant-region primer. Each TCR beta library was derived from three nested multiplex PCR rounds that employed slightly modified ARM-PCR. The study ran its first two PCR rounds for approximately 10 cycles each, using TRBV1-TRBV30 forward primers and a C-beta reverse primer. TCRdb recomputed calls from the multiplex PCR reads with MiXCR, one row per CDR3 protein. The top ten clones hold roughly a fifth of a sample with under 90,000 distinct CDR3 sequences, around 70% of them seen once. The CDR3 runs 16 residues. Germline V gene sequence: CDR1 MNHNS, CDR2 SASEGT. RNA and DNA were co-extracted from roughly 20-30 mg of unsorted bulk tissue.

Source material: liver tumor tissue from sampling region 1. As to subset: tumor region T1, superior pole. The clonotype was recovered from a man aged 35-49 years with primary liver carcinoma and hepatitis B virus infection. The J gene is TRBJ2-7, the V gene TRBV6-1; possible D gene TRBD2, 5 bases. This CDR3 is CASGEKGSGRWDEQYF. The CDR3 bases are TGTGCAAGCGGTGAAAAGGGCTCGGGCAGATGGGACGAGCAGTACTTC.